Listed below are T cell receptor beta chains from one sample, sequenced in a study of PD-1 blockade in classical Hodgkin lymphoma. The table came from immunoSEQ multiplex PCR; TCRdb's copy has only in-frame clones and leaves some out. Here the sample spans about 10,000 clones, 75% being singletons. Sequenced material: peripheral blood mononuclear cells (PBMCs), taken at baseline. Every receptor here comes from a human donor with classical Hodgkin lymphoma. Each CDR3 is given with its conserved first and last residue. The D gene is left open where the match is weak.

J gene | D gene | V gene | CDR3 protein
TRBJ2-7 | - | TRBV2 | CASSRQGRLGPEQYF
TRBJ1-5 | - | TRBV5-6 | CASSLQDFNQPQHF
TRBJ2-5 | - | TRBV28 | CASSLLQEQYF
TRBJ2-1 | - | TRBV28 | CASSTYNEQFF
TRBJ1-2 | TRBD1 | TRBV7-2 | CASSLTGFYGYTF
TRBJ1-2 | TRBD1 | TRBV2 | CASRGQGRGYTF
TRBJ1-2 | TRBD1 | TRBV11-2 | CASSPRDRDYGYTF
TRBJ1-4 | - | TRBV9 | CASSVGGGNEKLFF
TRBJ2-7 | - | TRBV6-1 | CASSPLTYEQYF
TRBJ1-3 | - | TRBV4-2 | CASSQDQTGNTIYF
TRBJ2-7 | TRBD2 | TRBV10-3 | CAISPTSVNYEQYF
TRBJ2-7 | - | TRBV9 | CASSVGPGAPYEQYF
TRBJ1-4 | - | TRBV5-4 | CASSSQGPKLFF
TRBJ2-2 | TRBD1 | TRBV10-3 | CAISGTGTGELFF
TRBJ1-5 | TRBD1 | TRBV7-8 | CASSPRTGVIQPQHF
TRBJ1-1 | - | TRBV10-3 | CAISGTSTVNTEAFF
TRBJ2-1 | - | TRBV7-6 | CASSLSSYNEQFF
TRBJ1-6 | TRBD1 | TRBV12-5 | CASGSPTGVLNSPLHF
TRBJ2-7 | - | TRBV25-1 | CASSESGGPYEQYF
TRBJ2-6 | - | TRBV4-3 | CASSQEFGWGANVLTF
TRBJ1-4 | - | TRBV2 | CASSVLGARGEKLFF
TRBJ2-2 | - | TRBV28 | CASSSYPGELFF
TRBJ2-4 | TRBD1 | TRBV10-3 | CAIAGTAENIQYF
TRBJ1-1 | - | TRBV18 | CASSPPAGNTEAFF
TRBJ2-7 | TRBD1 | TRBV5-4 | CASSIRQGFDEQYF
TRBJ2-7 | - | TRBV5-6 | CASSLAEGQQYF
TRBJ1-1 | TRBD1 | TRBV30 | CAWSVWAGGTEAFF
TRBJ2-1 | TRBD1 | TRBV6-6 | CATVTGYNEQFF
TRBJ2-7 | - | TRBV6-5 | CASSYKGGKMHEQYF
TRBJ2-7 | TRBD1 | TRBV7-8 | CASSRGQGDGYEQYF
TRBJ1-2 | TRBD1 | TRBV5-4 | CASSFRQGTFYGYTF
TRBJ1-2 | - | TRBV18 | CASSLGPGFHPGYTF
TRBJ2-5 | TRBD2 | TRBV7-3 | CASSLGRGGEETQYF
TRBJ1-1 | TRBD1 | TRBV29-1 | CSVATGTGGTEAFF
TRBJ2-7 | - | TRBV19 | CASSIRVGDYEQYF
TRBJ2-7 | - | TRBV21-1 | CASSKENRLAGGPHEQYF
TRBJ2-2 | - | TRBV6-6 | CASSRFMVTGELFF
TRBJ1-3 | - | TRBV6-5 | CASSYSSRLSGNTIYF
TRBJ2-7 | TRBD2 | TRBV7-7 | CASSLGSGGTYEQYF